This is a list of T cell receptor beta chains from one sample in a study of shared clonotypes between healthy human individuals. Sequencing used immunoSEQ multiplex PCR; TCRdb keeps in-frame clones, though not all of them. Here the sample spans about 1.5 million clones, around 98% being singletons. The sequencing input was naive CD4+ T cells sorted from blood. These receptors originate from a man aged 25-40 years in good health. The CDR3 runs from the conserved cysteine through the conserved F or W. Each record gives: CDR3 length, J gene, V gene, D gene, CDR3 protein, CDR3 DNA. A D gene is named only where the DNA matches it firmly.

CDR3 length: 14
J gene: TRBJ2-1
V gene: TRBV18
D gene: TRBD2
CDR3 protein: CASSPLAGDSEQFF
CDR3 DNA: TGTGCCAGCTCACCATTAGCGGGAGATTCTGAGCAGTTCTTC

CDR3 length: 15
J gene: TRBJ2-7
V gene: TRBV7-2
D gene: .
CDR3 protein: CASSLGAGQTYEQYF
CDR3 DNA: TGTGCCAGCAGCTTAGGGGCAGGCCAGACCTACGAGCAGTACTTC

CDR3 length: 15
J gene: TRBJ2-1
V gene: TRBV6-4
D gene: .
CDR3 protein: CASSLSGSSYNEQFF
CDR3 DNA: TGTGCCAGCAGCCTTAGCGGCTCTTCCTACAATGAGCAGTTCTTC

CDR3 length: 16
J gene: TRBJ2-1
V gene: TRBV11-2
D gene: TRBD1
CDR3 protein: CASSTGTGGAYNEQFF
CDR3 DNA: TGTGCCAGCAGCACCGGGACAGGGGGGGCCTACAATGAGCAGTTCTTC

CDR3 length: 16
J gene: TRBJ2-3
V gene: TRBV21-1
D gene: .
CDR3 protein: CASSKRGTGPTDTQYF
CDR3 DNA: TGTGCCAGCAGCAAAAGAGGGACAGGGCCCACAGATACGCAGTATTTT

CDR3 length: 15
J gene: TRBJ2-3
V gene: TRBV2
D gene: TRBD2
CDR3 protein: CASSFNSGSTDTQYF
CDR3 DNA: TGTGCCAGCAGCTTCAATAGCGGGAGTACAGATACGCAGTATTTT

CDR3 length: 18
J gene: TRBJ2-6
V gene: TRBV30
D gene: TRBD1
CDR3 protein: CAWRGYRGTNSGANVLTF
CDR3 DNA: TGTGCCTGGAGGGGTTACAGGGGAACCAACTCTGGGGCCAACGTCCTGACTTTC

CDR3 length: 19
J gene: TRBJ2-7
V gene: TRBV15
D gene: TRBD1
CDR3 protein: CATSRDTGVTGTGLYEQYF
CDR3 DNA: TGTGCCACCAGCAGAGATACTGGCGTGACCGGGACAGGACTCTACGAGCAGTACTTC

CDR3 length: 17
J gene: TRBJ2-3
V gene: TRBV29-1
D gene: .
CDR3 protein: CSVEGGWFLAGIDTQYF
CDR3 DNA: TGCAGCGTTGAAGGGGGTTGGTTTTTGGCAGGGATAGATACGCAGTATTTT

CDR3 length: 15
J gene: TRBJ2-5
V gene: TRBV14
D gene: .
CDR3 protein: CASSQVRGVQETQYF
CDR3 DNA: TGTGCCAGCAGCCAAGTAAGGGGGGTTCAAGAGACCCAGTACTTC

CDR3 length: 14
J gene: TRBJ2-7
V gene: TRBV18
D gene: .
CDR3 protein: CASSPQTTADEQYF
CDR3 DNA: TGTGCCAGCTCACCACAGACTACCGCTGACGAGCAGTACTTC

CDR3 length: 14
J gene: TRBJ2-7
V gene: TRBV11-2
D gene: .
CDR3 protein: CASRKRDNSYEQYF
CDR3 DNA: TGTGCCAGCAGAAAACGGGACAACTCCTACGAGCAGTACTTC

CDR3 length: 13
J gene: TRBJ1-4
V gene: TRBV5-1
D gene: .
CDR3 protein: CASETSPGGKLFF
CDR3 DNA: TGCGCCAGCGAGACCTCCCCAGGTGGAAAACTGTTTTTT

CDR3 length: 14
J gene: TRBJ2-5
V gene: TRBV7-3
D gene: .
CDR3 protein: CASSRWGQRETQYF
CDR3 DNA: TGTGCCAGCAGCCGTTGGGGGCAGAGGGAGACCCAGTACTTC

CDR3 length: 15
J gene: TRBJ1-5
V gene: TRBV19
D gene: TRBD1
CDR3 protein: CASSDSGGARQPQHF
CDR3 DNA: TGTGCCAGTAGTGATTCAGGGGGCGCCAGGCAGCCCCAGCATTTT

CDR3 length: 15
J gene: TRBJ1-1
V gene: TRBV5-4
D gene: TRBD1
CDR3 protein: CASSSPGQGRTEAFF
CDR3 DNA: TGTGCCAGCAGCTCACCGGGACAGGGGAGAACTGAAGCTTTCTTT

CDR3 length: 18
J gene: TRBJ1-5
V gene: TRBV7-9
D gene: .
CDR3 protein: CASSSMGEGSRLNQPQHF
CDR3 DNA: TGTGCCAGCAGCTCAATGGGAGAGGGCAGTCGACTGAATCAGCCCCAGCATTTT

CDR3 length: 15
J gene: TRBJ1-5
V gene: TRBV6-6
D gene: TRBD1
CDR3 protein: CASSLGQGPNQPQHF
CDR3 DNA: TGTGCCAGCAGCCTGGGACAGGGACCCAATCAGCCCCAGCATTTT

CDR3 length: 11
J gene: TRBJ2-1
V gene: TRBV12-5
D gene: .
CDR3 protein: CASGVGNEQFF
CDR3 DNA: TGTGCTAGTGGAGTGGGAAACGAGCAGTTCTTC

CDR3 length: 14
J gene: TRBJ2-7
V gene: TRBV5-1
D gene: TRBD2
CDR3 protein: CASSSTSGNYEQYF
CDR3 DNA: TGCGCCAGCAGCTCGACTAGCGGGAACTACGAGCAGTACTTC

CDR3 length: 16
J gene: TRBJ2-3
V gene: TRBV19
D gene: TRBD2
CDR3 protein: CASSLTRGRLSDTQYF
CDR3 DNA: TGTGCCAGTAGTCTTACTCGCGGGAGGCTATCAGATACGCAGTATTTT

CDR3 length: 13
J gene: TRBJ2-5
V gene: TRBV29-1
D gene: .
CDR3 protein: CSVVRVDGETQYF
CDR3 DNA: TGCAGCGTTGTAAGGGTTGATGGTGAGACCCAGTACTTC

CDR3 length: 15
J gene: TRBJ2-5
V gene: TRBV18
D gene: .
CDR3 protein: CASSPRKGQGETQYF
CDR3 DNA: TGTGCCAGCTCACCACGGAAGGGGCAAGGGGAGACCCAGTACTTC

CDR3 length: 15
J gene: TRBJ2-1
V gene: TRBV5-1
D gene: .
CDR3 protein: CASSSPRGPYNEQFF
CDR3 DNA: TGCGCCAGCAGCTCCCCTAGGGGACCCTACAATGAGCAGTTCTTC

CDR3 length: 16
J gene: TRBJ1-3
V gene: TRBV4-2
D gene: TRBD1
CDR3 protein: CASSQDPGQLGNTIYF
CDR3 DNA: TGTGCCAGCAGCCAAGATCCGGGACAGCTTGGAAACACCATATATTTT

CDR3 length: 16
J gene: TRBJ2-1
V gene: TRBV13
D gene: TRBD1
CDR3 protein: CASSLVWDRQYNEQFF
CDR3 DNA: TGTGCCAGCAGCTTAGTTTGGGACAGGCAATACAATGAGCAGTTCTTC

CDR3 length: 12
J gene: TRBJ2-1
V gene: TRBV7-9
D gene: TRBD1
CDR3 protein: CASSWTGIGQFF
CDR3 DNA: TGTGCCAGCAGCTGGACAGGGATCGGGCAGTTCTTC

CDR3 length: 15
J gene: TRBJ2-2
V gene: TRBV18
D gene: TRBD2
CDR3 protein: CASSTTSGNTGELFF
CDR3 DNA: TGTGCCAGCTCAACAACTAGCGGAAACACCGGGGAGCTGTTTTTT

CDR3 length: 16
J gene: TRBJ2-7
V gene: TRBV10-2
D gene: TRBD2
CDR3 protein: CASSVLPQREFHEQYF
CDR3 DNA: TGCGCCAGCAGTGTCCTTCCGCAGCGGGAGTTCCACGAGCAGTACTTC

CDR3 length: 15
J gene: TRBJ2-5
V gene: TRBV7-9
D gene: .
CDR3 protein: CASSLAVGIQETQYF
CDR3 DNA: TGTGCCAGCAGCTTAGCTGTGGGAATCCAAGAGACCCAGTACTTC

CDR3 length: 14
J gene: TRBJ2-7
V gene: TRBV4-2
D gene: .
CDR3 protein: CASSQDRTGYEQYF
CDR3 DNA: TGTGCCAGCAGCCAAGATCGAACAGGCTACGAGCAGTACTTC

CDR3 length: 14
J gene: TRBJ2-7
V gene: TRBV28
D gene: TRBD1
CDR3 protein: CASSTSGTGYEQYF
CDR3 DNA: TGTGCCAGCAGTACCTCCGGGACAGGCTACGAGCAGTACTTC

CDR3 length: 15
J gene: TRBJ2-1
V gene: TRBV18
D gene: TRBD2
CDR3 protein: CASSPGLLVGNEQFF
CDR3 DNA: TGTGCCAGCTCACCGGGACTACTAGTGGGCAATGAGCAGTTCTTC

CDR3 length: 17
J gene: TRBJ2-3
V gene: TRBV28
D gene: TRBD1
CDR3 protein: CASSSTALGTVTDTQYF
CDR3 DNA: TGTGCCAGCAGTTCTACCGCGCTGGGGACAGTAACAGATACGCAGTATTTT

CDR3 length: 15
J gene: TRBJ2-7
V gene: TRBV28
D gene: .
CDR3 protein: CASSVRLTHSYEQYF
CDR3 DNA: TGTGCCAGCAGTGTTCGACTAACGCACTCCTACGAGCAGTACTTC

CDR3 length: 15
J gene: TRBJ2-7
V gene: TRBV27
D gene: TRBD1
CDR3 protein: CASSYVGTGGNEQYF
CDR3 DNA: TGTGCCAGCAGTTACGTTGGGACAGGGGGCAACGAGCAGTACTTC

CDR3 length: 13
J gene: TRBJ1-5
V gene: TRBV28
D gene: .
CDR3 protein: CASSGQVGQPQHF
CDR3 DNA: TGTGCCAGCAGTGGGCAGGTAGGTCAGCCCCAGCATTTT

CDR3 length: 14
J gene: TRBJ1-5
V gene: TRBV5-1
D gene: .
CDR3 protein: CASSSSGGDQPQHF
CDR3 DNA: TGCGCCAGCAGCTCCTCGGGCGGGGATCAGCCCCAGCATTTT

CDR3 length: 14
J gene: TRBJ2-3
V gene: TRBV7-3
D gene: .
CDR3 protein: CASSLDRRTDTQYF
CDR3 DNA: TGTGCCAGCAGCTTAGACAGACGCACAGATACGCAGTATTTT

CDR3 length: 15
J gene: TRBJ2-3
V gene: TRBV5-1
D gene: .
CDR3 protein: CASSPQPPNTDTQYF
CDR3 DNA: TGCGCCAGCAGCCCCCAGCCCCCCAACACAGATACGCAGTATTTT

CDR3 length: 13
J gene: TRBJ2-3
V gene: TRBV29-1
D gene: .
CDR3 protein: CSVEATSTDTQYF
CDR3 DNA: TGCAGCGTTGAAGCCACTAGCACAGATACGCAGTATTTT

CDR3 length: 13
J gene: TRBJ2-3
V gene: TRBV13
D gene: .
CDR3 protein: CASSPTPTDTQYF
CDR3 DNA: TGTGCCAGCAGTCCGACCCCCACAGATACGCAGTATTTT

CDR3 length: 14
J gene: TRBJ2-7
V gene: TRBV28
D gene: .
CDR3 protein: CASNWRRVSYEQYF
CDR3 DNA: TGTGCCAGTAATTGGAGGCGGGTTTCCTACGAGCAGTACTTC

CDR3 length: 16
J gene: TRBJ2-3
V gene: TRBV14
D gene: .
CDR3 protein: CASSQEGQRWTDTQYF
CDR3 DNA: TGTGCCAGCAGCCAAGAGGGGCAGCGGTGGACAGATACGCAGTATTTT

CDR3 length: 15
J gene: TRBJ2-7
V gene: TRBV5-4
D gene: .
CDR3 protein: CASSLNGVRSYEQYF
CDR3 DNA: TGTGCCAGCAGCTTGAACGGGGTCCGCTCCTACGAGCAGTACTTC